This T cell receptor beta chain was recorded in a study of CD8+ T cells in alopecia areata. This clone showed up just a few times. The target antigen is unknown. CDR1 and CDR2 from the germline V gene are MGHDK and SYGVNS. V was trimmed by 4 bases and J by 5 bases, leaving 12 bases between them. The CDR3 has 15 residues. As to treatment: oral pan-JAK inhibitor, 5-10 mg twice daily. In each case, RNA was isolated and then reverse transcribed into cDNA as the sequencing template. Here immunoSEQ multiplex PCR was the method, and the copy in TCRdb shows in-frame clones only, minus some. The repertoire has roughly 230,000 clones, roughly two fifths of them found once; the top ten carry approximately 2.4%. Study-wide findings and caveats: Scalp repertoires also include resident alphabeta T cells from normal skin.

This rearrangement joins TRBV25-1 to TRBJ2-6; no clear D gene. The sequence was obtained from a human donor with alopecia areata. Specimen: CD4+ T cells sorted from blood, collected at roughly week 36, from a patient treated with tofacitinib. In DNA form, the CDR3 reads TGTGCCAGCAGTGGGTTGACTGACTGGGCCAACGTCCTGACTTTC. It codes for CASSGLTDWANVLTF.